Listed here are 2 T cell receptor beta chains from one sample, sequenced in a study of blood T cell repertoires in COVID-19. The data were produced by immunoSEQ multiplex PCR, yet TCRdb's version contains in-frame clones alone and is incomplete. The sample comprises 100,000 to 150,000 clones, more than 70% of which are singletons, and about 9.3% rests with the top ten. Sequencing used peripheral blood. The origin of the receptors is a man aged 45-65 years with acute or convalescent COVID-19.

The rearrangement joins TRBV3-1 (or the pseudogene TRBV3-2) to TRBJ2-7; TRBD1 matches 12 bases. Germline V lookup: CDR1 LGHDT, CDR2 YNNKEL (reference sequence). Trimming took 1 base from V and 6 from J; bases not matched to a gene: 4. This CDR3 is built from 15 residues. The CDR3 bases are TGTGCCAGCAGCCAAGCCGGGACAGGGGGCTCCGAGCAGTACTTC. This gives the protein CASSQAGTGGSEQYF.

The chain is built from TRBV2 and TRBJ1-1; 7 bases fit TRBD1. Germline V gene data show CDR1 as SNHLY and CDR2 as FYNNEI. This CDR3 is built from 14 residues. J was trimmed by 1 base and V by 6 bases; bases with no gene match: 5. The CDR3 coding sequence is TGTGCCAGCAGCAGACAGGGCTCGAACACTGAAGCTTTCTTT. Translating it yields CASSRQGSNTEAFF.